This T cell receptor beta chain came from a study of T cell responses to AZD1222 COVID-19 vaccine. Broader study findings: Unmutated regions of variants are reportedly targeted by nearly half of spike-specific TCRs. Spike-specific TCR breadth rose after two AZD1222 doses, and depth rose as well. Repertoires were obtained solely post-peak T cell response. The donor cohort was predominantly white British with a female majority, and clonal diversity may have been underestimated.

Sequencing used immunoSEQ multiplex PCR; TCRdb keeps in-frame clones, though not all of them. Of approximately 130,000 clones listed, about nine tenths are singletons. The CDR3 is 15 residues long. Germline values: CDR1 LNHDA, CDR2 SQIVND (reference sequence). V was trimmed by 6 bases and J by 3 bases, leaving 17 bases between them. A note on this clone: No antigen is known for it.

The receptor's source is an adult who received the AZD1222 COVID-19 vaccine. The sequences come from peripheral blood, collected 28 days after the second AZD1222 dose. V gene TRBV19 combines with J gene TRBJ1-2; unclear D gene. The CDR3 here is CASSPRVAFDYGYTF. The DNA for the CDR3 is TGTGCCAGTAGCCCCCGGGTAGCCTTTGACTATGGCTACACCTTC.